These 4 T cell receptor beta chains were sequenced from one sample in a study of control samples from healthy donors and cancer patients. Method: immunoSEQ multiplex PCR; TCRdb's copy keeps in-frame clones and lacks some. The table shows some 120,000 clones, with around 87% occurring only once. The sample consisted of PBMCs. These receptors all come from a woman aged 45-65 years with colorectal cancer.

V gene TRBV2 combines with J gene TRBJ1-2, with a possible D match to TRBD1 (6 bases). V lost 4 bases to trimming and J lost 6 bases, with 15 bases between them. CDR1 is SNHLY, CDR2 FYNNEI, per germline. This CDR3 contains 14 residues. CDR3 sequence: CASSGGPQNHGYTF. In nucleotides, the CDR3 is TGTGCCAGCAGTGGGGGGCCCCAAAATCATGGCTACACCTTC.

This sequence joins TRBV19 and TRBJ2-7, with TRBD2 identical over 9 bases. V lost 4 bases to trimming and J lost 0 bases; unmatched junction nucleotides: 1. This CDR3 region has 14 residues. Germline CDR1 reads LNHDA; CDR2 reads SQIVND (reference sequence). For the CDR3, the DNA is TGTGCCAGTAGTAGCGGGAGGGACTCCTACGAGCAGTACTTC. Translating it yields CASSSGRDSYEQYF.

This chain uses TRBV12-3 or TRBV12-4 with TRBJ1-2; 10 nucleotides agree with TRBD1. CDR3 length equals 13 residues. Germline trimming cut 6 bases from V and 6 bases from J; bases unmatched to any gene: 4. The CDR3 DNA follows: TGTGCCAGCAGCCCTGGGACAGGGGATGGCTACACCTTC. As protein: CASSPGTGDGYTF.

The CDR3, as DNA: TGTGCCAGCAGTTTGGGGTACTCCTACGAGCAGTACTTC. The encoded protein is CASSLGYSYEQYF. V and J are TRBV27 and TRBJ2-7; no reliable D call. The CDR3 consists of 13 residues. The germline V gene has CDR1 MNHEY and CDR2 SMNVEV (reference sequence). The germline V and J ends were trimmed by 3 bases and 0 bases, with 6 bases remaining between them.